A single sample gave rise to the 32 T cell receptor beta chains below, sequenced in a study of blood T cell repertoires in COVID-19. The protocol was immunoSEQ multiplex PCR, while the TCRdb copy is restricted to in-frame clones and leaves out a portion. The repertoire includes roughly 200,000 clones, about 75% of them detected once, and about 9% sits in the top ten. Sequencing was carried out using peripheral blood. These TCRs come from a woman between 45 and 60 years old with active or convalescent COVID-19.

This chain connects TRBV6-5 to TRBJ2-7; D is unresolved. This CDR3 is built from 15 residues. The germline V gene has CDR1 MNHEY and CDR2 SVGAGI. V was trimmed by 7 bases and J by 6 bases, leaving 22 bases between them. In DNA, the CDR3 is TGTGCCAGCAAAAGGAGCAGCGAAAAAACTGGCGAGCAGTACTTC. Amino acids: CASKRSSEKTGEQYF.

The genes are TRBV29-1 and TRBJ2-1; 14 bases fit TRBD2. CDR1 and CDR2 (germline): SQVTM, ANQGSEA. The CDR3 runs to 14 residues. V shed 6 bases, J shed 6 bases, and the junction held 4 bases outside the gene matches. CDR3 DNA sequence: TGCAGCGTCGCCGGGACTAGCGGGAGCAATGAGCAGTTCTTC. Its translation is CSVAGTSGSNEQFF.

The CDR3 region is CASSLSGGTDTQYF. CDR3 nucleotides: TGTGCCAGCAGCCTGAGCGGGGGGACAGATACGCAGTATTTT. J is TRBJ2-3 and V is TRBV11-3, with 9 bases fitting TRBD2. Germline loops: CDR1 SGHNT, CDR2 YENEEA. The CDR3 has 14 residues. J gave up 3 bases and V 5 bases, and 3 bases lay outside the gene matches.

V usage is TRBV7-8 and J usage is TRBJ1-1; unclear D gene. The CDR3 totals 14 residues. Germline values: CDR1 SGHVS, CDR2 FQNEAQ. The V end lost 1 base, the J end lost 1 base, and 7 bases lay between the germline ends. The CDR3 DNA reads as TGTGCCAGCAGCTTAGTAGAGGGGAACACTGAAGCTTTCTTT. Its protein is CASSLVEGNTEAFF.

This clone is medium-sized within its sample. CDR3 nucleotide sequence: TGTGCCAGCAGTGCCGGGACAGCCACAGATACGCAGTATTTT. It specifies CASSAGTATDTQYF. The J gene is TRBJ2-3, the V gene TRBV25-1; the match to TRBD1 covers 7 bases. V lost 4 bases and J lost 2; bases outside the gene matches: 3. Per germline, CDR1 MGHDK and CDR2 SYGVNS. This CDR3 has 14 residues.

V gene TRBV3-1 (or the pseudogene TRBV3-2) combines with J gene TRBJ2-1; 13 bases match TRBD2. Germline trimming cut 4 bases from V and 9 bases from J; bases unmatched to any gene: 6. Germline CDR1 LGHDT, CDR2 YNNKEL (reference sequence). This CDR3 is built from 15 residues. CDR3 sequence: CASSRGLAGVSEQFF. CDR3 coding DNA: TGTGCCAGCAGCCGAGGACTAGCGGGAGTGAGTGAGCAGTTCTTC.

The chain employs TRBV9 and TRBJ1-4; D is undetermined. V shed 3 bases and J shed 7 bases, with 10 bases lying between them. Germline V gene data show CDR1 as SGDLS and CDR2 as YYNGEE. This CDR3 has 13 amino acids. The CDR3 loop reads CASSALDSEKLFF. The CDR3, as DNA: TGTGCCAGCAGCGCCCTAGATAGTGAAAAACTGTTTTTT.

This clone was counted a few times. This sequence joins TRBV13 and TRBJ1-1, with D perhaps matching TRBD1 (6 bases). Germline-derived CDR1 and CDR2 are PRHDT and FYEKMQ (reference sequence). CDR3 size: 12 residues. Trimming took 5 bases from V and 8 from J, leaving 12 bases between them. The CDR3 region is CASSLPGTEAFF. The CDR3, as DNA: TGTGCCAGCAGCCTCCCCGGGACAGAAGCTTTCTTT.

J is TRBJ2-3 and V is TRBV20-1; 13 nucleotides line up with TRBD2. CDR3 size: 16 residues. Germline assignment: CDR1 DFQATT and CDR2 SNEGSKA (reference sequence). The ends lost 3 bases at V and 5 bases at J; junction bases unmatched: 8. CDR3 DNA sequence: TGCAGTGCTAGTTCCGGGACTAGCGGGGCTGGAGATACGCAGTATTTT. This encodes CSASSGTSGAGDTQYF.

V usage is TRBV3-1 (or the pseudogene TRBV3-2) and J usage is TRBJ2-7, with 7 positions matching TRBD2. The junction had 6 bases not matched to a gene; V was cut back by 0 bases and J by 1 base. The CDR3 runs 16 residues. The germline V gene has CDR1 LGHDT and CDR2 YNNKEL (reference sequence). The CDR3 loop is CASSQDEAGSSYEQYF. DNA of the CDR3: TGTGCCAGCAGCCAAGACGAAGCGGGGTCTTCCTACGAGCAGTACTTC.

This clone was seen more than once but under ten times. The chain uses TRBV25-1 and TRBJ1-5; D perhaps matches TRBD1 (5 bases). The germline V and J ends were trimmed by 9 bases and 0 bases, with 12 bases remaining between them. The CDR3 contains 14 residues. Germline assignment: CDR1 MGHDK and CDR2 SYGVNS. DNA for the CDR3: TGTGCCAGGGGGCAGGTTAATAGCAATCAGCCCCAGCATTTT. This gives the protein CARGQVNSNQPQHF.

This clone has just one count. The CDR3 nucleotides read TGCGCCAGCAGCCACCCGGACATTTCGATCTATGGCTACACCTTC. Its protein product is CASSHPDISIYGYTF. The V call is TRBV5-1, the J call TRBJ1-2; maybe TRBD1 (5 bases). The CDR3 consists of 15 residues. Germline CDR1 and CDR2: SGHRS and YFSETQ. Trimming stripped 4 bases from V and 4 bases from J, with 17 bases between.

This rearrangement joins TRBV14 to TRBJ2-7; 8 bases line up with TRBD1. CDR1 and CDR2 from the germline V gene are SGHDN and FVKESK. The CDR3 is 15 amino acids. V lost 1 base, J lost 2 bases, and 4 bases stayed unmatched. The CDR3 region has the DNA TGTGCCAGCAGCCAAGGTCCAGGGGGCCCCTACGAGCAGTACTTC. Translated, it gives CASSQGPGGPYEQYF.

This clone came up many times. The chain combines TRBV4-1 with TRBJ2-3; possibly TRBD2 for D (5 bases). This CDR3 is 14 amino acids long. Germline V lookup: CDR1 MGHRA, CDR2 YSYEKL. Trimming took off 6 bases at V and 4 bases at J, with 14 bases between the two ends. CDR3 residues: CASRGEAYPDTQYF. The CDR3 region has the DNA TGCGCCAGCAGGGGAGAGGCCTACCCAGATACGCAGTATTTT.

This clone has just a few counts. The CDR3 DNA reads as TGTGCCAGCAGCGATACGGGGAATACGCAGTATTTT. Its protein is CASSDTGNTQYF. V usage is TRBV11-3 and J usage is TRBJ2-3; the D gene is possibly TRBD2 (5 bases). The CDR3 sequence is 12 residues long. Trimming took off 5 bases at V and 7 bases at J, with 10 bases between the two ends. CDR1 is SGHNT and CDR2 is YENEEA in the germline V gene.

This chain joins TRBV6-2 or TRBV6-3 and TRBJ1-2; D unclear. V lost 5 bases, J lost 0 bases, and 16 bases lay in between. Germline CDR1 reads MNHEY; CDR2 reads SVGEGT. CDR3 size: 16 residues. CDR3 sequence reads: CASSGSRGYANYGYTF. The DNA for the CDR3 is TGTGCCAGCAGTGGGTCGCGAGGGTACGCTAACTATGGCTACACCTTC.

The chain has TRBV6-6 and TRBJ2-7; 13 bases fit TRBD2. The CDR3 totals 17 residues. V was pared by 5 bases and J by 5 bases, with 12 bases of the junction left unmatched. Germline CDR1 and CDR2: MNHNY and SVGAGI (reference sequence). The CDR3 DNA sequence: TGTGCCAGCAGTCTCCGACTAGCGGGAGGCGCGGCCGACGAGCAGTACTTC. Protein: CASSLRLAGGAADEQYF.

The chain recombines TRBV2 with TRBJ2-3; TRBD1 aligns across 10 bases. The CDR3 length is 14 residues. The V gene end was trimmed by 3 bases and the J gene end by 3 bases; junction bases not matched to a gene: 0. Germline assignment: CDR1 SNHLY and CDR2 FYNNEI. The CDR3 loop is CASSEGQGTDTQYF. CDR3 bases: TGTGCCAGCAGTGAGGGACAGGGGACAGATACGCAGTATTTT.

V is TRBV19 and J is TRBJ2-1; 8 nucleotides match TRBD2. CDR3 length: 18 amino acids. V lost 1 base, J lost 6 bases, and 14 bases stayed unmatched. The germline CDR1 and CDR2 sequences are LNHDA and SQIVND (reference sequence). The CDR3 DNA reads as TGTGCCAGTAGTATAGGGACCTTTAGCGGGATCTTGATCAATGAGCAGTTCTTC. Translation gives CASSIGTFSGILINEQFF.

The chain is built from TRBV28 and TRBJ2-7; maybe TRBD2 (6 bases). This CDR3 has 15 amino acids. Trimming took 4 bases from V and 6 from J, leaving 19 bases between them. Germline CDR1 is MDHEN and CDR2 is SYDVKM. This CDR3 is CASSSFMGLRTEQYF. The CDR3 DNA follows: TGTGCCAGCAGTTCATTTATGGGACTCCGGACCGAGCAGTACTTC.

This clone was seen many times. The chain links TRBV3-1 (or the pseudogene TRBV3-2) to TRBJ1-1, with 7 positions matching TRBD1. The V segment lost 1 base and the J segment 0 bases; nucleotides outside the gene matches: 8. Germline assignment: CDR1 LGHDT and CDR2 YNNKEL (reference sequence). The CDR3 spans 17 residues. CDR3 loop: CASSQGPGTALNTEAFF. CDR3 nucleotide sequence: TGTGCCAGCAGCCAAGGGCCTGGGACAGCCCTGAACACTGAAGCTTTCTTT.

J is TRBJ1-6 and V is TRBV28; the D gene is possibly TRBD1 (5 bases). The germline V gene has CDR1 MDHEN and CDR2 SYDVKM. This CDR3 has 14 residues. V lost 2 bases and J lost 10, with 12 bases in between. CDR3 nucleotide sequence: TGTGCCAGCAGTTTACAGCAGGGAAGCTCACCCCTCCACTTT. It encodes CASSLQQGSSPLHF.

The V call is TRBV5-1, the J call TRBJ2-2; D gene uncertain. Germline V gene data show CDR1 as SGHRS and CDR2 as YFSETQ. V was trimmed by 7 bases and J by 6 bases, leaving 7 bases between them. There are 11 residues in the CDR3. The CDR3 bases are TGCGCCAGCGAATTAGCCGGGGAGCTGTTTTTT. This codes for CASELAGELFF.

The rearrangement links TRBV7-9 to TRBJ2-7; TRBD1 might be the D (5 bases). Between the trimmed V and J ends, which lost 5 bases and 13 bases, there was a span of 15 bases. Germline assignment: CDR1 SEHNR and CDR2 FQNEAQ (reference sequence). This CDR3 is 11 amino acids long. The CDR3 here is CASSPLTAAYF. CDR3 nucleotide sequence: TGTGCCAGCAGCCCTTTGACAGCTGCCTACTTC. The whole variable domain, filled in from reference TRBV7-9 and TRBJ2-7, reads DTGVSQNPRHKITKRGQNVTFRCDPISEHNRLYWYRQTLGQGPEFLTYFQNEAQLEKSRLLSDRFSAERPKGSFSTLEIQRTEQGDSAMYLCASSPLTAAYFGPGTRLTVT.

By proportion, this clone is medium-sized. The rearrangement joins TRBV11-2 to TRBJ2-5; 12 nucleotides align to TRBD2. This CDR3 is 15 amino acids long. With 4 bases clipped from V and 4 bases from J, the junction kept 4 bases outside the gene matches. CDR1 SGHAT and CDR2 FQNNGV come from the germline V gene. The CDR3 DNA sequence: TGTGCCAGCAGCTCAACTAGCGGGAGGACAGAGACCCAGTACTTC. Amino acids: CASSSTSGRTETQYF.

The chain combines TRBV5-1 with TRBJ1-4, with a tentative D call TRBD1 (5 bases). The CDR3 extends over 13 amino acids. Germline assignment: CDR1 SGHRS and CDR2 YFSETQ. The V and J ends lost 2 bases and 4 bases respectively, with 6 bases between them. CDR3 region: CASSFGGNEKLFF. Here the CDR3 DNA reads TGCGCCAGCAGCTTCGGGGGTAATGAAAAACTGTTTTTT.

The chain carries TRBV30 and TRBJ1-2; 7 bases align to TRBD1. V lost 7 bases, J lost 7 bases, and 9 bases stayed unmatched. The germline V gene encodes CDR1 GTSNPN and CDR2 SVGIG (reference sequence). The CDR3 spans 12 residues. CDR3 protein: CALARQGVGYTF. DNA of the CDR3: TGTGCCTTAGCCCGACAGGGTGTTGGCTACACCTTC.

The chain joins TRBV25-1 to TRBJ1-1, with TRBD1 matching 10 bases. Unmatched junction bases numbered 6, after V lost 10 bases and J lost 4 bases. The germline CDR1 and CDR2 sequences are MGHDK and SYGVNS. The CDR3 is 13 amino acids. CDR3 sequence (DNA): TGTGCCACCAGGACAGGGGGGGTCACTGAAGCTTTCTTT. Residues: CATRTGGVTEAFF.

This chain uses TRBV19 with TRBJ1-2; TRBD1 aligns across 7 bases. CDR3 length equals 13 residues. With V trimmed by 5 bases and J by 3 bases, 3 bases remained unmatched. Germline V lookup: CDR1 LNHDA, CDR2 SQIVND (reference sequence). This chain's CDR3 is CASSGDSDYGYTF. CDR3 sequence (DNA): TGTGCCAGTAGTGGGGACAGCGACTATGGCTACACCTTC.

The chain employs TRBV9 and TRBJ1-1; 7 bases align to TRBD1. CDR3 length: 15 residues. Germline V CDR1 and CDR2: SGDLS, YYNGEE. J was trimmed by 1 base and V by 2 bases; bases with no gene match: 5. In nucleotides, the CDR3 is TGTGCCAGCAGCGTGGAGGGGGCGCGGAACACTGAAGCTTTCTTT. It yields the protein CASSVEGARNTEAFF.

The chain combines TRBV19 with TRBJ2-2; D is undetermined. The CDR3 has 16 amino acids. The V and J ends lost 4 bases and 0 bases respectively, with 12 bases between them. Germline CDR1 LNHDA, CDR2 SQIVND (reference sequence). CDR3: CASSTIIETNTGELFF. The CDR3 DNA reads TGTGCCAGTAGTACTATAATAGAGACGAACACCGGGGAGCTGTTTTTT.

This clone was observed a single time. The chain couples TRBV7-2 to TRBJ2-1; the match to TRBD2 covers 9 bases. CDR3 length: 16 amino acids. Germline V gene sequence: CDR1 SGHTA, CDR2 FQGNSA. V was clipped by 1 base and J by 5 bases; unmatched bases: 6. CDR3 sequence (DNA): TGTGCCAGCAGCTTAGAGAAGCGGGGGGCCCACAATGAGCAGTTCTTC. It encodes CASSLEKRGAHNEQFF.